One sample yielded the 15 T cell receptor beta chains listed below, sequenced in a study of persistence of HIV-infected CD4 T cells. This was the immunoSEQ version 4 assay in survey mode. Method: immunoSEQ multiplex PCR; TCRdb's copy keeps in-frame clones and lacks some. The sample has about 45,000 clones; roughly nine tenths are singletons. Antigens of these TCRs are unknown. Nonspecific anti-CD3/anti-CD28 bead stimulation represents the broad CD4+ T cell repertoire. Sorting of responding CD4+ T cells relied on upregulated CD40 ligand together with CD69. The sample here was CD4+ T cells sorted from PBMCs after 18-hour stimulation, taken from a patient who received antiretroviral therapy. The receptors here all came from an adult woman with HIV who was CMV-seropositive.

This chain uses TRBV6-4 with TRBJ1-1, with D tentatively TRBD1 (6 bases). Looked up from germline, CDR1 is MRHNA and CDR2 is SNTAGT. The V end was cut by 2 bases, the J end by 4 bases, with 11 bases between. This CDR3 region has 14 residues. CDR3 in amino acids: CASSDGNRATEAFF. The CDR3 region has the DNA TGTGCCAGCAGTGACGGTAACAGGGCCACTGAAGCTTTCTTT.

The chain is built from TRBV29-1 and TRBJ1-2; D is unresolved. The germline gives CDR1 SQVTM, CDR2 ANQGSEA. V lost 7 bases, J lost 8 bases, and 14 bases lay in between. The CDR3 sequence is 11 residues long. The chain's CDR3 is CSAEAGKGYTF. CDR3 coding DNA: TGCAGCGCCGAGGCGGGGAAAGGCTACACCTTC. Using reference TRBV29-1 and TRBJ1-2 for the parts outside the CDR3, the full variable domain is SAVISQKPSRDICQRGTSLTIQCQVDSQVTMMFWYRQQPGQSLTLIATANQGSEATYESGFVIDKFPISRPNLTFSTLTVSNMSPEDSSIYLCSAEAGKGYTFGSGTRLTVV.

V gene TRBV19 combines with J gene TRBJ1-2; D is ambiguous. Germline V gene sequence: CDR1 LNHDA, CDR2 SQIVND (reference sequence). This CDR3 contains 16 residues. V lost 7 bases and J 0 bases, leaving 18 bases between the germline ends. The CDR3 sequence: CASTPNWAGTNYGYTF. The CDR3 nucleotides read TGTGCCAGTACTCCCAACTGGGCAGGTACTAACTATGGCTACACCTTC.

The chain links TRBV7-8 to TRBJ2-2, with 14 positions matching TRBD2. CDR1 is SGHVS and CDR2 is FQNEAQ in the germline V gene. This CDR3 comprises 15 residues. Trimming took 6 bases from V and 4 from J; bases not matched to a gene: 1. CDR3 region: CASRGTSGGTGELFF. The DNA of the CDR3 is TGTGCCAGCAGAGGGACTAGCGGGGGCACCGGGGAGCTGTTTTTT.

The chain combines TRBV19 with TRBJ1-4; a weak D match, TRBD1 (6 bases). Trimming left V 6 bases short and J 8 bases short, with 16 bases between. CDR1 and CDR2 from the germline V gene are LNHDA and SQIVND (reference sequence). The CDR3 is made up of 14 amino acids. The CDR3 DNA sequence: TGTGCCAGTAGCCGAGGGACAAGCGGCGAAAAACTGTTTTTT. This encodes CASSRGTSGEKLFF. Looking up the rest from reference TRBV19 and TRBJ1-4 gives the full variable domain: DGGITQSPKYLFRKEGQNVTLSCEQNLNHDAMYWYRQDPGQGLRLIYYSQIVNDFQKGDIAEGYSVSREKKESFPLTVTSAQKNPTAFYLCASSRGTSGEKLFFGSGTQLSVL.

This chain connects TRBV30 to TRBJ1-1; D is unresolved. V lost 0 bases, J lost 0 bases, and 5 bases lay in between. The germline gives CDR1 GTSNPN, CDR2 SVGIG (reference sequence). CDR3 length equals 13 residues. In nucleotides, the CDR3 is TGTGCCTGGAGTGTACTAGTGAACACTGAAGCTTTCTTT. This sequence encodes CAWSVLVNTEAFF.

The V and J genes are TRBV5-1 and TRBJ1-1, with a weak D call TRBD1 (5 bases). This CDR3 spans 15 amino acids. The V end was cut by 1 base, the J end by 7 bases, with 17 bases between. Per germline, CDR1 SGHRS and CDR2 YFSETQ. The CDR3, as DNA: TGCGCCAGCAGCTTGTCGACAGATTTACCTGGTGAAGCTTTCTTT. Its protein is CASSLSTDLPGEAFF.

The chain is built from TRBV18 and TRBJ1-1; no clear D. The germline gives CDR1 KGHSH, CDR2 LQKENI. The CDR3 contains 14 residues. Trimming took 3 bases from V and 7 from J, leaving 15 bases between them. The CDR3 reads CASSPLPEMSEAFF. CDR3 DNA sequence: TGTGCCAGCTCACCCTTACCTGAAATGAGTGAAGCTTTCTTT.

V usage is TRBV6-1 and J usage is TRBJ2-3, with 9 positions matching TRBD2. J lost 0 bases, V lost 3 bases, and 7 bases had no gene match. CDR3 length equals 17 residues. Germline V gives CDR1 MNHNS, CDR2 SASEGT. The CDR3 DNA reads TGTGCCAGCAGTGATACGGTAGCGGGGGCGAGCACAGATACGCAGTATTTT. Its protein is CASSDTVAGASTDTQYF.

The chain is built from TRBV2 and TRBJ1-2; 7 bases agree with TRBD1. The CDR3 is made up of 14 amino acids. CDR1 and CDR2 from the germline V gene are SNHLY and FYNNEI. V was pared by 2 bases and J by 6 bases, with 6 bases of the junction left unmatched. CDR3 residues: CASSEKGAPNGYTF. The DNA for the CDR3 is TGTGCCAGCAGTGAAAAGGGGGCTCCCAATGGCTACACCTTC.

The chain combines TRBV5-1 with TRBJ2-5, with 10 positions matching TRBD1. V shed 4 bases and J 2 bases; nucleotides not matched to a gene: 2. CDR3 length: 14 amino acids. Germline values: CDR1 SGHRS, CDR2 YFSETQ. The CDR3 sequence is CASSTDRGQETQYF. The CDR3 DNA reads TGCGCCAGCAGCACGGACAGGGGGCAAGAGACCCAGTACTTC.

The J gene is TRBJ2-3, the V gene TRBV19, with 15 bases lining up with TRBD2. V gave up 5 bases and J gave up 6 bases; unmatched junction bases: 9. There are 17 residues in the CDR3. Germline loops: CDR1 LNHDA, CDR2 SQIVND (reference sequence). CDR3 bases: TGTGCCAGTAGTCCCGGGGGACTAGCGGGGGGAATTGATACGCAGTATTTT. Translated: CASSPGGLAGGIDTQYF.

This clone was observed a single time. This chain links TRBV6-1 with TRBJ1-2; D remains ambiguous. CDR1 MNHNS and CDR2 SASEGT come from the germline V gene. The V and J ends lost 2 bases and 3 bases respectively, with 13 bases between them. This CDR3 spans 15 amino acids. This CDR3 is CASSETRTSYYGYTF. DNA for the CDR3: TGTGCCAGCAGTGAAACGAGGACCTCCTACTATGGCTACACCTTC.

This clone was counted between two and nine times. The genes are TRBV12-5 and TRBJ1-5, with D uncertain. Germline lookup yields CDR1 LGHNT and CDR2 FRNRAP. V was shortened by 6 bases and J by 1 base, with 4 bases between the two germline ends. The CDR3 totals 12 residues. The CDR3 here is CASGESNQPQHF. In DNA form, the CDR3 reads TGTGCTAGTGGAGAGAGCAATCAGCCCCAGCATTTT. Drawing the rest from reference TRBV12-5 and TRBJ1-5, the complete variable domain is DARVTQTPRHKVTEMGQEVTMRCQPILGHNTVFWYRQTMMQGLELLAYFRNRAPLDDSGMPKDRFSAEMPDATLATLKIQPSEPRDSAVYFCASGESNQPQHFGDGTRLSIL.

This chain connects TRBV30 to TRBJ2-2; D remains unclear. V was trimmed by 0 bases and J by 1 base, leaving 9 bases between them. This CDR3 contains 15 residues. The germline V gene has CDR1 GTSNPN and CDR2 SVGIG (reference sequence). The CDR3: CAWSVLWGNTGELFF. The CDR3, as DNA: TGTGCCTGGAGTGTGTTGTGGGGGAACACCGGGGAGCTGTTTTTT. The complete variable domain, with remaining parts taken from reference TRBV30 and TRBJ2-2, reads SQTIHQWPATLVQPVGSPLSLECTVEGTSNPNLYWYRQAAGRGLQLLFYSVGIGQISSEVPQNLSASRPQDRQFILSSKKLLLSDSGFYLCAWSVLWGNTGELFFGEGSRLTVL.